The clone carrying this T cell receptor beta chain has a count of ten or more. Its cognate antigen is unknown. This CDR3 is 13 amino acids long. Germline V gene lookup returns CDR1 SEHNR and CDR2 FQNEAQ (reference sequence). V was pared by 1 base and J by 4 bases, with 7 bases between. The data belong to a study of T cell repertoires in cytomegalovirus infection. Study summary: Public TCR beta signatures were indicative of both CMV infection and a matching HLA type. Study-level results: HLA-C-restricted TCR beta clonotypes specific for CMV led the ex vivo response. Carriers of CMV plus the relevant HLA were identified by cumulative public TCR beta family frequency.

TCRdb reprocessed the reads with MiXCR, giving one entry per CDR3 protein. The top ten clones hold less than 10% of a sample with under 800,000 distinct CDR3 sequences, 20% to 25% of them seen once. What was sequenced was CD8+ T cells from PBMCs. The receptor was isolated from a human donor in good health (CMV status not recorded). Some clones in this sample may be carry-over from other donors' samples. V and J are TRBV7-9 and TRBJ2-5, with a tentative D call TRBD1 (5 bases). The CDR3 DNA is TGTGCCAGCAGCTTAGGGACAAGAGAGACCCAGTACTTC. Amino acids: CASSLGTRETQYF. Combining the CDR3 with reference TRBV7-9 and TRBJ2-5 gives the whole variable domain DTGVSQNPRHKITKRGQNVTFRCDPISEHNRLYWYRQTLGQGPEFLTYFQNEAQLEKSRLLSDRFSAERPKGSFSTLEIQRTEQGDSAMYLCASSLGTRETQYFGPGTRLLVL.